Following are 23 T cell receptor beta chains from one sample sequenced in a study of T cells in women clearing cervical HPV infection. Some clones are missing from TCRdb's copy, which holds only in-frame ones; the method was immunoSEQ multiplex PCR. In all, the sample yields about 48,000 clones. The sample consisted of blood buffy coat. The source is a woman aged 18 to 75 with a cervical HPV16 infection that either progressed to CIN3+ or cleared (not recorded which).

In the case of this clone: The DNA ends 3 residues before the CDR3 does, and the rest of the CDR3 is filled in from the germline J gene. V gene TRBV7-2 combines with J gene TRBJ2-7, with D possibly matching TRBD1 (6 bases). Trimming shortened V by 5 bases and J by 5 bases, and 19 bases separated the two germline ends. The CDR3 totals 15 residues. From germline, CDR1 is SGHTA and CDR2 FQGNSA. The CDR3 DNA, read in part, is TGTGCCAGCAGCACCCCGGCTCGAGGGGGTAACGAG. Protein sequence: CASSTPARGGNE. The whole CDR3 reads CASSTPARGGNEQYF.

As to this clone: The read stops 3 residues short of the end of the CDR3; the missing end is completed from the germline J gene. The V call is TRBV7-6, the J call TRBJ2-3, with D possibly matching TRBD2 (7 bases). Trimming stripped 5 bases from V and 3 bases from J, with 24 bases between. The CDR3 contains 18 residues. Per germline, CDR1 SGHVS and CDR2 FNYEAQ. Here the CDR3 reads CASSPHGRGPPGTDTQYF. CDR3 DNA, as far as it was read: TGTGCCAGCAGCCCCCATGGGCGGGGGCCCCCGGGGACAGATACG.

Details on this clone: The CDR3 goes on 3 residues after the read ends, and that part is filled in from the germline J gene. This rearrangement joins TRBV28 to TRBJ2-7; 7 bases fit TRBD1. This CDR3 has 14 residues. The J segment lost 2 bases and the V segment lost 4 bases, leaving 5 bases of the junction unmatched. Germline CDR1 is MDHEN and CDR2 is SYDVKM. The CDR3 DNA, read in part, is TGTGCCAGCAGTTCAGCCGGGACAGCCTACGAG. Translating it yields CASSSAGTAYE. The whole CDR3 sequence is CASSSAGTAYEQYF. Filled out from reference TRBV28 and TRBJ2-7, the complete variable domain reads DVKVTQSSRYLVKRTGEKVFLECVQDMDHENMFWYRQDPGLGLRLIYFSYDVKMKEKGDIPEGYSVSREKKERFSLILESASTNQTSMYLCASSSAGTAYEQYFGPGTRLTVT.

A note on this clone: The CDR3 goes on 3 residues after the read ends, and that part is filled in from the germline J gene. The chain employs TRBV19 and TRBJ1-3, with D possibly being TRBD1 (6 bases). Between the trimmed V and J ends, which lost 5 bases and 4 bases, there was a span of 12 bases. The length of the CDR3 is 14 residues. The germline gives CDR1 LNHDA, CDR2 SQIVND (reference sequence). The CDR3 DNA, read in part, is TGTGCCAGTAGTTTCACAGGGCTCGGAAACACC. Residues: CASSFTGLGNT. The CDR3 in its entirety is CASSFTGLGNTIYF. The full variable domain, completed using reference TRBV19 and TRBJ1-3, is DGGITQSPKYLFRKEGQNVTLSCEQNLNHDAMYWYRQDPGQGLRLIYYSQIVNDFQKGDIAEGYSVSREKKESFPLTVTSAQKNPTAFYLCASSFTGLGNTIYFGEGSWLTVV.

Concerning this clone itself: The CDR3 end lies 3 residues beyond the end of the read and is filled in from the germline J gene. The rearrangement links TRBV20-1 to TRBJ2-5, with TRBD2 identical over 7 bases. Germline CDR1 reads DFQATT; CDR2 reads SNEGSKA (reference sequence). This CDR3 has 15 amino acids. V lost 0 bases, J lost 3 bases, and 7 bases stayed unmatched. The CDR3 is CSARDVAGLKETQYF. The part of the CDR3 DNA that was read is TGCAGTGCTAGAGATGTAGCGGGCCTTAAAGAGACC.

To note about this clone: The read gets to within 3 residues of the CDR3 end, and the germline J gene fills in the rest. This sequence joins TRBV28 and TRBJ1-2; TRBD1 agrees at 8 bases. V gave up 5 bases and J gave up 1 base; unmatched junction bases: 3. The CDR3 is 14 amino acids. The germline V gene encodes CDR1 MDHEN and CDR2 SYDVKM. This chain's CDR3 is CASSRDRGNYGYTF. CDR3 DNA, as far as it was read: TGTGCCAGCAGTCGTGACAGGGGTAACTATGGC.

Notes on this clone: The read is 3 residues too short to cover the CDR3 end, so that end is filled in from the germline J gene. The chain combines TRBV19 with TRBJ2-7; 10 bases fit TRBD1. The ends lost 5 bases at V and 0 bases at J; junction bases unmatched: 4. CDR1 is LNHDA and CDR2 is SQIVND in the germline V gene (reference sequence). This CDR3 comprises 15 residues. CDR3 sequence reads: CASSRDRGSSYEQYF. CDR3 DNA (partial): TGTGCCAGTAGTCGGGACAGGGGCAGCTCCTACGAG.

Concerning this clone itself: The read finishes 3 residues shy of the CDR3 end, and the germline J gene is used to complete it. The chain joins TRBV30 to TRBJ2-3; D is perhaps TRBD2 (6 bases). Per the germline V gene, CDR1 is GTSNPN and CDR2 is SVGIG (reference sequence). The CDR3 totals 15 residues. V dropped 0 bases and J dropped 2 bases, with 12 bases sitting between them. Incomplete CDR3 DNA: TGTGCCTGGAGTGTGGAAGCGGGCCCCACAGATACG. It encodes CAWSVEAGPTDT. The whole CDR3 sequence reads CAWSVEAGPTDTQYF.

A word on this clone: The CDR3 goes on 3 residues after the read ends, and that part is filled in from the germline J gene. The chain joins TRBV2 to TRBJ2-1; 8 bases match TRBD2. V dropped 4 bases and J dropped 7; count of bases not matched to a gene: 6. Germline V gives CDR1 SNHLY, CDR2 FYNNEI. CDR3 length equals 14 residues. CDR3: CASSGGLAGNEQFF. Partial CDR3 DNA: TGTGCCAGCAGTGGGGGGCTAGCGGGTAATGAG.

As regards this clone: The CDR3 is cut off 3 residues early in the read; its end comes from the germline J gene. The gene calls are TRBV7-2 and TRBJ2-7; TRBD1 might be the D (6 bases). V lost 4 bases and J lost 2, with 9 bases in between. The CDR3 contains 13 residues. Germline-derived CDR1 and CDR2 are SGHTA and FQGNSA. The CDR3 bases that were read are TGTGCCAGCAGCTACGGACAGACCTACGAG. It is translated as CASSYGQTYE. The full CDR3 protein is CASSYGQTYEQYF.

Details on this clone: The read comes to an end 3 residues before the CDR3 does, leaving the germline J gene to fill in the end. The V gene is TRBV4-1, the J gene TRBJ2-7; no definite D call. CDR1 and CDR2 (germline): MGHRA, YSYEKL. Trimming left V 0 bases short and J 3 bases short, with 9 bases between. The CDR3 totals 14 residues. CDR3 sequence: CASSQDTQFYEQYF. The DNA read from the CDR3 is TGCGCCAGCAGCCAAGACACACAGTTCTACGAG.

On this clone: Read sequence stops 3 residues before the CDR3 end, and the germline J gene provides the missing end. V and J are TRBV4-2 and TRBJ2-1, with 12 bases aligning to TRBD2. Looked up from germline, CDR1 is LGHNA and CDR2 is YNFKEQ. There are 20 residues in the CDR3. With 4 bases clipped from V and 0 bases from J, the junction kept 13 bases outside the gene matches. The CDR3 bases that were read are TGTGCCAGCAGCCTGACCCATCTAGCGGGGGGGAAGAGCTCCTACAATGAG. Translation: CASSLTHLAGGKSSYNE. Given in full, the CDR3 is CASSLTHLAGGKSSYNEQFF.

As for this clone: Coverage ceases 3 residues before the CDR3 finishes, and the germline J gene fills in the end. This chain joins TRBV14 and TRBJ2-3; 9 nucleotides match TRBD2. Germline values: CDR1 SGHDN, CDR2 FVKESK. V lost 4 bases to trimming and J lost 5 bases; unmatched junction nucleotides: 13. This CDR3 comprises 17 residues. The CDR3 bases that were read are TGTGCCAGCAGCCCCGTAGGGGGCGGGAGGGCAAGAGATACG. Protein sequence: CASSPVGGGRARDT. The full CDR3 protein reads CASSPVGGGRARDTQYF.

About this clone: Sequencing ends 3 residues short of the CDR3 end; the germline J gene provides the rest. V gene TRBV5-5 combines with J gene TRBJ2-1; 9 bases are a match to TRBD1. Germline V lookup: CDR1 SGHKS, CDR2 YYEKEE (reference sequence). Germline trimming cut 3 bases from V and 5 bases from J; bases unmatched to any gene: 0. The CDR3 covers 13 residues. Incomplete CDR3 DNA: TGTGCCAGCAGCTGGACAGGGGACAATGAG. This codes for CASSWTGDNE. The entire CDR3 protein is CASSWTGDNEQFF.

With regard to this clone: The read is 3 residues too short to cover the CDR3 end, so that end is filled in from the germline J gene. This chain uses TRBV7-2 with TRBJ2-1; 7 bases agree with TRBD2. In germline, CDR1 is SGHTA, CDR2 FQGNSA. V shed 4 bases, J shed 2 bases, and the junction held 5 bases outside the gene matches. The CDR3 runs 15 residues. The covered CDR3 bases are TGTGCCAGCAGCTCCCAGCGGGGAGCCTACAATGAG. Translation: CASSSQRGAYNE. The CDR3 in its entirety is CASSSQRGAYNEQFF.

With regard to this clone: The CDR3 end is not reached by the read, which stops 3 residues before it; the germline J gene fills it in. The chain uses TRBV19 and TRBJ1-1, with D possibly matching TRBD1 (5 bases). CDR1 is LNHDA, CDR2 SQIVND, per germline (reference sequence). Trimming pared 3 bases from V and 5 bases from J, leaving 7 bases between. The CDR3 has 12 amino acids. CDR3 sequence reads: CASSIQGTEAFF. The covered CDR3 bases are TGTGCCAGTAGTATCCAGGGAACTGAA.

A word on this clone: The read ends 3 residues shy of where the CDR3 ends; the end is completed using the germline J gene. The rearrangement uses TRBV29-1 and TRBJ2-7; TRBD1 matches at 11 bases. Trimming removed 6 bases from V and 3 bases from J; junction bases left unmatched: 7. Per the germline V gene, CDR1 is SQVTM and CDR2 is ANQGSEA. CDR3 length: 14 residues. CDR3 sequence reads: CSVSTGTGGYEQYF. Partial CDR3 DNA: TGCAGCGTCTCGACCGGGACAGGGGGCTACGAG.

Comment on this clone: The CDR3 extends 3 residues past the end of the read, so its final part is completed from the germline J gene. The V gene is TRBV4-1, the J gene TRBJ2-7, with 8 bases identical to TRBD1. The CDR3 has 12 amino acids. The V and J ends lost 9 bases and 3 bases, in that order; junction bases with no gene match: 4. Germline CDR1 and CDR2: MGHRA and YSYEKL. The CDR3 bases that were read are TGCGCCAGGATGGACAGGGACTACGAG. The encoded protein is CARMDRDYE. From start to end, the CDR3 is CARMDRDYEQYF.

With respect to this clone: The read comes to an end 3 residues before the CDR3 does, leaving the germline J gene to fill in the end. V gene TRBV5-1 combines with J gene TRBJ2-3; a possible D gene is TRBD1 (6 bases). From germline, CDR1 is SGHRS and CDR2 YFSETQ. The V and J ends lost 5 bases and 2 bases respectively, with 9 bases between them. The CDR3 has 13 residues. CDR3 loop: CASRTGYTDTQYF. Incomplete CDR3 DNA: TGCGCCAGCAGGACAGGCTACACAGATACG. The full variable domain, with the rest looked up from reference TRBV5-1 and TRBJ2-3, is KAGVTQTPRYLIKTRGQQVTLSCSPISGHRSVSWYQQTPGQGLQFLFEYFSETQRNKGNFPGRFSGRQFSNSRSEMNVSTLELGDSALYLCASRTGYTDTQYFGPGTRLTVL.

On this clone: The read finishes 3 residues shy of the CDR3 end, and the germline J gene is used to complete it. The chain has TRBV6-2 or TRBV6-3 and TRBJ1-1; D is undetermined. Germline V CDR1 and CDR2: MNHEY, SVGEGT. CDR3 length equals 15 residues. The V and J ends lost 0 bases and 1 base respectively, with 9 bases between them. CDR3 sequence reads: CASSYSGETNTEAFF. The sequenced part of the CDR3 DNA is TGTGCCAGCAGTTACTCCGGGGAAACGAACACTGAA.

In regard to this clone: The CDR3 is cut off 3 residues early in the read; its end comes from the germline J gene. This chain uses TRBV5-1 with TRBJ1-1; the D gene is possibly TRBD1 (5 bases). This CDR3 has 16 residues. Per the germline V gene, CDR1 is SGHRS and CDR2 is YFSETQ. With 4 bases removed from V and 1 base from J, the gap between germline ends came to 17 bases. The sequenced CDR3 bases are TGCGCCAGCAGCCCGTGGTACGGGGGGAGGAACACTGAA. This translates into CASSPWYGGRNTE. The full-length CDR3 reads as CASSPWYGGRNTEAFF. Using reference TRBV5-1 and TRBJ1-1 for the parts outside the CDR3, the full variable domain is KAGVTQTPRYLIKTRGQQVTLSCSPISGHRSVSWYQQTPGQGLQFLFEYFSETQRNKGNFPGRFSGRQFSNSRSEMNVSTLELGDSALYLCASSPWYGGRNTEAFFGQGTRLTVV.

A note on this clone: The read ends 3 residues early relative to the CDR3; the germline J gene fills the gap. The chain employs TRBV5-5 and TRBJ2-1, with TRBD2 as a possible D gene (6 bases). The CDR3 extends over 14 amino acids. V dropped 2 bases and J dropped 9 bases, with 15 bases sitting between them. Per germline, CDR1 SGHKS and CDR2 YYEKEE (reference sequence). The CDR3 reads CASSFGPRGSEQFF. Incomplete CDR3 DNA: TGTGCCAGCAGCTTTGGCCCTCGGGGGAGTGAG.

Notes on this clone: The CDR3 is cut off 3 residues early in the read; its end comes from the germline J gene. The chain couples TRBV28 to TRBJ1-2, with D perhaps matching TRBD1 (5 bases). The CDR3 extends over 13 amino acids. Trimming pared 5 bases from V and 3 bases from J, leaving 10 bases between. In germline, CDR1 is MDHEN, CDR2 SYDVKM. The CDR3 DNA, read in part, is TGTGCCAGCAGTCCCGACAGCGACTATGGC. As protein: CASSPDSDYG. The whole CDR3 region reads CASSPDSDYGYTF.